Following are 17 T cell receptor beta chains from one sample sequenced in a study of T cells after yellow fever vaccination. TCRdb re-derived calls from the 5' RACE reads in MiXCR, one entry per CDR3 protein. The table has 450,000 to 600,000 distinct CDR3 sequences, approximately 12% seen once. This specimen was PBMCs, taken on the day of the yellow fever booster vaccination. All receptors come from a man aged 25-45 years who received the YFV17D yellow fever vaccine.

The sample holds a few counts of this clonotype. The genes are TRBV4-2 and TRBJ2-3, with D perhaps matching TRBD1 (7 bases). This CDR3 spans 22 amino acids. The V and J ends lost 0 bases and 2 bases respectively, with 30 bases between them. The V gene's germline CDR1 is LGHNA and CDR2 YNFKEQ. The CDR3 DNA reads TGTGCCAGCAGCCAAGATGAGGGGGCCGGCGCCTCAGAAATAGCGGCCACAGATACGCAGTATTTT. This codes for CASSQDEGAGASEIAATDTQYF.

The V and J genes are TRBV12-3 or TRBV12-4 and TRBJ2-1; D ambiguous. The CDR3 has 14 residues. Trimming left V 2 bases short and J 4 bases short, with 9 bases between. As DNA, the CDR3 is TGTGCCAGCAGTTTACCCCGGAAGTACAATGAGCAGTTCTTC. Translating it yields CASSLPRKYNEQFF.

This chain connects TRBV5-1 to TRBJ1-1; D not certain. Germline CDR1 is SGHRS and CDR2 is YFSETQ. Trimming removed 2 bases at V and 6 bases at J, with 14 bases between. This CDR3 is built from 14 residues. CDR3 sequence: CASSLDHKSAEAFF. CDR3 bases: TGCGCCAGCAGCTTAGACCACAAGTCCGCTGAAGCTTTCTTT.

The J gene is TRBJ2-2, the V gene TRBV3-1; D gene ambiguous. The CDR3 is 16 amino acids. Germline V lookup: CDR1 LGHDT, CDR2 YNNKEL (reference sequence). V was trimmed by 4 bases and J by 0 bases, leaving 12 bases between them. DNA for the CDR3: TGTGCCAGCAGCCGCCGGACCGCGGCGAACACCGGGGAGCTGTTTTTT. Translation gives CASSRRTAANTGELFF.

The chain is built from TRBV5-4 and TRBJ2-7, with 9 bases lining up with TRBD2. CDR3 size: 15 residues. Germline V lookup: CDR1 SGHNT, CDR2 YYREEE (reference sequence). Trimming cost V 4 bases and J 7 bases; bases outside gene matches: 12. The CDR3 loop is CASSPSSASGIEQYF. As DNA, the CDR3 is TGTGCCAGCAGCCCGTCGTCGGCTAGCGGGATAGAGCAGTACTTC.

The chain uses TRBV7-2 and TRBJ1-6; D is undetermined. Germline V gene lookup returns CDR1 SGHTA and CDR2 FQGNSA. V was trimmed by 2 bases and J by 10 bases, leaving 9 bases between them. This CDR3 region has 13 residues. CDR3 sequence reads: CASSLIRESPLHF. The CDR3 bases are TGTGCCAGCAGCTTAATCCGGGAGTCACCCCTCCACTTT.

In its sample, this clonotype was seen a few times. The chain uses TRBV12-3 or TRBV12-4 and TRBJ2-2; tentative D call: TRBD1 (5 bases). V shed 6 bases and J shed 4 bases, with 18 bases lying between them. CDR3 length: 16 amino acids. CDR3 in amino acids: CASSLLRVGITGELFF. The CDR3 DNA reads TGTGCCAGCAGCTTACTCAGGGTTGGCATCACCGGGGAGCTGTTTTTT.

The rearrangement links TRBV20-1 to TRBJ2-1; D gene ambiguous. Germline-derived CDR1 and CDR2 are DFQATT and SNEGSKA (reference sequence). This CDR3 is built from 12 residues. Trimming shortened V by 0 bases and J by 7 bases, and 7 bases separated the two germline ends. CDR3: CSARDYRNEQFF. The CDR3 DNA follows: TGCAGTGCTAGAGACTACCGGAATGAGCAGTTCTTC.

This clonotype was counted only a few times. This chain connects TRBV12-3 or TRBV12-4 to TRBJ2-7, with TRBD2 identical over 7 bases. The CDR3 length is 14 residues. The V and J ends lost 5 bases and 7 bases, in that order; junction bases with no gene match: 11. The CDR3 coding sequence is TGTGCCAGCAGTCCGGGACTAACCTACGTAGAGCAGTACTTC. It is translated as CASSPGLTYVEQYF.

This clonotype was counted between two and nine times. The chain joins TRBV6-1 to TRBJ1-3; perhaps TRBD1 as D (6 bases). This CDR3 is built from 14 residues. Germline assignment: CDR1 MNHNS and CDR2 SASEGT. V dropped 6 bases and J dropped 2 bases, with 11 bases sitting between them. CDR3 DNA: TGTGCCAGCAGGGCCGGGACAACTGGAAACACCATATATTTT. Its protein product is CASRAGTTGNTIYF.

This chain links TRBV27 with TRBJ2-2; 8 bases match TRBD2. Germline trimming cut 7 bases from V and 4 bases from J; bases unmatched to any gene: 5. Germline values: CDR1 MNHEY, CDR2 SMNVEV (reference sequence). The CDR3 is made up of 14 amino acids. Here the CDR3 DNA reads TGTGCCAGCAAGGGACTAGGGGGCACCGGGGAGCTGTTTTTT. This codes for CASKGLGGTGELFF.

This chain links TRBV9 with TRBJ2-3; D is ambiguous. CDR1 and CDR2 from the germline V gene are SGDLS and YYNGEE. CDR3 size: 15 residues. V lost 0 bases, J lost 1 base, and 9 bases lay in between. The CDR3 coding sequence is TGTGCCAGCAGCGTAGCAAAATCCGGCACAGATACGCAGTATTTT. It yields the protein CASSVAKSGTDTQYF.

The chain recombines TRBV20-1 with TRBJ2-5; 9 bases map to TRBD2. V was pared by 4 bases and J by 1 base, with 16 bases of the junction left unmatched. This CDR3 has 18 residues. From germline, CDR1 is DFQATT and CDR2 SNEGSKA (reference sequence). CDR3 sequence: CSANGVGLALGIQETQYF. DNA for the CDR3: TGCAGTGCTAACGGGGTGGGACTAGCACTCGGAATCCAAGAGACCCAGTACTTC.

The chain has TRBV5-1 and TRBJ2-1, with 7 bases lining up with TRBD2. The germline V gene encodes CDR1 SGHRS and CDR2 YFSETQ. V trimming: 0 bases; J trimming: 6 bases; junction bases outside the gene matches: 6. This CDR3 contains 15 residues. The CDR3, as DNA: TGCGCCAGCAGCTTGGAGATAGCGGGCCTCAATGAGCAGTTCTTC. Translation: CASSLEIAGLNEQFF.

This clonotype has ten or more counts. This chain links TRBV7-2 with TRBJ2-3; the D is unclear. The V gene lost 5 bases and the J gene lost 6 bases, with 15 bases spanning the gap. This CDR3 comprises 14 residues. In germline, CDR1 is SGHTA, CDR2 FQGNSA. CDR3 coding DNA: TGTGCCAGCAGCCCTACCCACCTGTTGGATACGCAGTATTTT. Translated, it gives CASSPTHLLDTQYF.

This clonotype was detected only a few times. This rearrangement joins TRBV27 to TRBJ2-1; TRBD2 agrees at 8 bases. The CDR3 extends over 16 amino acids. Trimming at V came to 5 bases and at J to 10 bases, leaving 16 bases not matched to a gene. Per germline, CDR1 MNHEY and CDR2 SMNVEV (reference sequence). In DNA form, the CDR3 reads TGTGCCAGCAGTCCATTATCGAGCGGGAGTACCGCAGAGCAGTTCTTC. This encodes CASSPLSSGSTAEQFF.

CDR3 protein: CSVERSGGYEQYF. The CDR3 DNA follows: TGCAGCGTTGAAAGGTCGGGGGGCTACGAGCAGTACTTC. The J gene is TRBJ2-7, the V gene TRBV29-1, with 7 bases fitting TRBD2. V lost 2 bases, J lost 3 bases, and 4 bases stayed unmatched. Germline CDR1 reads SQVTM; CDR2 reads ANQGSEA. The CDR3 spans 13 residues.